The 6 T cell receptor beta chains in this list originate from one sample, sequenced in a study of cytomegalovirus exposure and HLA in healthy donors. The PCR employed 60 Vbeta primers together with 13 Jbeta primers. TCRdb keeps only in-frame clones here, not all; method: immunoSEQ multiplex PCR. Of under 200,000 clones detected, 70% to 85% appear once; the ten largest clones hold 3.5% to 5%. The sequenced sample consisted of PBMCs. These receptor sequences come from a woman aged 25 to 45 in good health and CMV-seropositive.

V is TRBV7-9 and J is TRBJ2-7; TRBD1 matches at 7 bases. Germline lookup yields CDR1 SEHNR and CDR2 FQNEAQ (reference sequence). The CDR3 spans 16 residues. Losses at the gene ends were 4 bases for V and 3 bases for J; bases not matched to a gene: 12. The DNA for the CDR3 is TGTGCCAGCAGCTCAGAGGCCCGGGACAGACTCTACGAGCAGTACTTC. This encodes CASSSEARDRLYEQYF. The full variable domain, completed using reference TRBV7-9 and TRBJ2-7, is DTGVSQNPRHKITKRGQNVTFRCDPISEHNRLYWYRQTLGQGPEFLTYFQNEAQLEKSRLLSDRFSAERPKGSFSTLEIQRTEQGDSAMYLCASSSEARDRLYEQYFGPGTRLTVT.

This clone has just one count. CDR3 coding DNA: TGTGCCAGCAGCTCCCTAAGGGGTTGGGGTATGCATGGCTACACCTTC. Its protein product is CASSSLRGWGMHGYTF. The chain combines TRBV11-2 with TRBJ1-2; D might be TRBD1 (5 bases). From germline, CDR1 is SGHAT and CDR2 FQNNGV. CDR3 length: 16 amino acids. The V and J ends lost 4 bases and 6 bases respectively, with 21 bases between them.

The V gene is TRBV12-2, the J gene TRBJ2-1; the table's D call of TRBD2 was not tested on the DNA. TRBV12-2 is a listed pseudogene. CDR3 length: 14 amino acids. The CDR3 region has the DNA TGTGCAAGTCGCTTTTACGAGACTAAGGATGAGCAGTTCTTC. It is translated as CASRFYETKDEQFF.

The V call is TRBV7-9, the J call TRBJ1-2; no reliable D call. V lost 8 bases, J lost 2 bases, and 12 bases lay in between. The germline CDR1 and CDR2 sequences are SEHNR and FQNEAQ (reference sequence). This CDR3 region has 13 residues. CDR3 in DNA: TGTGCCAGCGCTACGGCGGAGAACTATGGCTACACCTTC. Translation gives CASATAENYGYTF.

J is TRBJ1-3 and V is TRBV7-8; D gene ambiguous. In germline, CDR1 is SGHVS, CDR2 FQNEAQ. The CDR3 contains 14 residues. The V end was cut by 3 bases, the J end by 4 bases, with 10 bases between. As DNA, the CDR3 is TGTGCCAGCAGCTTGCGGTCGTCCGGAAACACCATATATTTT. This gives the protein CASSLRSSGNTIYF.

The V and J genes are TRBV29-1 and TRBJ1-1, with 7 bases lining up with TRBD1. The CDR3 sequence is 13 residues long. From germline, CDR1 is SQVTM and CDR2 ANQGSEA. The junction had 4 bases not matched to a gene; V was cut back by 5 bases and J by 1 base. CDR3 in DNA: TGCAGCGTTTCCAGACAGGGGAACACTGAAGCTTTCTTT. Amino acid sequence: CSVSRQGNTEAFF. Full variable domain (outside the CDR3, taken from reference TRBV29-1 and TRBJ1-1): SAVISQKPSRDICQRGTSLTIQCQVDSQVTMMFWYRQQPGQSLTLIATANQGSEATYESGFVIDKFPISRPNLTFSTLTVSNMSPEDSSIYLCSVSRQGNTEAFFGQGTRLTVV.